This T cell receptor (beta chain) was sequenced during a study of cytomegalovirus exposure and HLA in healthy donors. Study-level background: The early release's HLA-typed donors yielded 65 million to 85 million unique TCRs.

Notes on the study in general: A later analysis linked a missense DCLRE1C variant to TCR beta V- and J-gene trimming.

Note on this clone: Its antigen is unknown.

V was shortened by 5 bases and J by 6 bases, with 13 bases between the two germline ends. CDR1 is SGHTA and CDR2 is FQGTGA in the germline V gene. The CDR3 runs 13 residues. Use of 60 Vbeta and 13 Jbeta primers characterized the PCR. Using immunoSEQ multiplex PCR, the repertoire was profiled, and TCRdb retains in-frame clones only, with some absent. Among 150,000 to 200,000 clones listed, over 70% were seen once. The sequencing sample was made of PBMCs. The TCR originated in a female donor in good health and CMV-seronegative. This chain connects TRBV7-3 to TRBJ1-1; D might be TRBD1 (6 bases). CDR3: CASSPRGISEAFF. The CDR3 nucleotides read TGTGCCAGCAGCCCGAGGGGGATATCTGAAGCTTTCTTT.